The entry below describes one T cell receptor beta chain. What it binds is not known. This sample stems from a study of immune cell composition in non-small cell lung cancer. Study-wide results and limits: Dominant in vivo tumour-associated clones were not shown to share tumour-reactive sequences.

Generated by immunoSEQ multiplex PCR, the TCRdb table keeps only in-frame clones and is missing some. This sample yields more than 4,000 clones, of which roughly 90% are seen a single time; 5.8% belongs to the top ten. Normal lung was taken at the farthest possible site, at least 3 cm from tumour. Trimming left V 5 bases short and J 1 base short, with 9 bases between. CDR1 and CDR2 from the germline V gene are LNHDA and SQIVND (reference sequence). This CDR3 spans 13 amino acids. The receptor's source is a human donor with non-small cell lung cancer. Some clones in this sample may be carry-over from other donors' samples. The sequencing sample was made of non-adjacent lung tissue. The rearrangement links TRBV19 to TRBJ2-7; D not resolved. This CDR3 reads CASSPTRSYEQYF. CDR3 coding DNA: TGTGCCAGTAGTCCCACACGATCCTACGAGCAGTACTTC.